This T cell receptor beta chain was recorded in a study of blood T cell repertoires in COVID-19. Method: immunoSEQ multiplex PCR; TCRdb's copy keeps in-frame clones and lacks some. The sample shows 150,000 to 200,000 clones, 82% of them seen only once. The specimen sequenced was peripheral blood. The TCR was taken from a woman older than 75 with acute or convalescent COVID-19.

CDR3 sequence (DNA): TGTGCCAGCAGATCCGACAGTTATGAGACCCAGTACTTC. As protein: CASRSDSYETQYF. The rearrangement links TRBV7-8 to TRBJ2-5, with D perhaps matching TRBD1 (5 bases). V shed 6 bases and J shed 5 bases, with 13 bases lying between them. The V gene's germline CDR1 is SGHVS and CDR2 FQNEAQ. CDR3 length: 13 amino acids.